The 23 T cell receptor beta chains listed next were all sequenced from one sample in a study of pediatric ulcerative colitis. One to two pinch biopsies were taken from the rectum during colonoscopy. Clones were sequenced by immunoSEQ multiplex PCR, and TCRdb holds only the in-frame ones, with some missing. This table has 30,000 to 40,000 clones, 60% to 85% appearing once. Sequenced sample: gut tissue. The receptor set was obtained from a boy between 10 and 17 years old with severe ulcerative colitis.

The chain has TRBV10-3 and TRBJ1-2, with D possibly being TRBD1 (5 bases). The CDR3 has 14 amino acids. The germline CDR1 and CDR2 sequences are ENHRY and SYGVKD. V lost 4 bases and J 8 bases, leaving 17 bases between the germline ends. CDR3 in amino acids: CAISVTGTRVGYTF. DNA of the CDR3: TGTGCCATCAGTGTGACCGGGACCAGAGTGGGCTACACCTTC.

The chain joins TRBV4-1 to TRBJ1-2; D might be TRBD1 (6 bases). This CDR3 contains 14 residues. Between the trimmed V and J ends, which lost 1 base and 2 bases, there was a span of 8 bases. CDR1 and CDR2 from the germline V gene are MGHRA and YSYEKL. CDR3 region: CASSQAQGNYGYTF. CDR3 sequence (DNA): TGCGCCAGCAGCCAAGCGCAGGGGAACTATGGCTACACCTTC.

The gene calls are TRBV11-2 and TRBJ1-2; D perhaps matches TRBD1 (5 bases). Germline lookup yields CDR1 SGHAT and CDR2 FQNNGV. The CDR3 consists of 16 residues. Trimming cost V 5 bases and J 4 bases, with 20 bases left between them. This CDR3 is CASSPEYRSLFYGYTF. The CDR3 DNA reads as TGTGCCAGCAGCCCCGAGTACAGGTCCTTGTTCTATGGCTACACCTTC.

The gene calls are TRBV11-3 and TRBJ1-1, with 8 bases matching TRBD1. CDR1 is SGHNT and CDR2 is YENEEA in the germline V gene. V was pared by 5 bases and J by 5 bases, with 4 bases of the junction left unmatched. This CDR3 contains 13 residues. The CDR3 region has the DNA TGTGCCAGCAGCGTGACAGGGGAAACTGAAGCTTTCTTT. Translation gives CASSVTGETEAFF.

The chain carries TRBV12-5 and TRBJ2-5, with D possibly being TRBD1 (7 bases). The germline V gene has CDR1 LGHNT and CDR2 FRNRAP. Trimming took 3 bases from V and 3 from J, leaving 17 bases between them. CDR3 length: 16 residues. Here the CDR3 reads CASGFGAGGREETQYF. The CDR3 bases are TGTGCTAGTGGTTTCGGCGCAGGGGGGCGGGAAGAGACCCAGTACTTC.

This chain uses TRBV5-1 with TRBJ2-5, with TRBD2 identical over 12 bases. This CDR3 is built from 15 residues. Germline lookup yields CDR1 SGHRS and CDR2 YFSETQ. Germline trimming cut 4 bases from V and 1 base from J; bases unmatched to any gene: 2. The CDR3 region is CASSASGGAQETQYF. CDR3 bases: TGCGCCAGCAGCGCTAGCGGGGGGGCCCAAGAGACCCAGTACTTC.

This clone rates as medium-sized (0.01 to 0.1%). This rearrangement joins TRBV7-9 to TRBJ2-5, with 10 positions matching TRBD2. The length of the CDR3 is 17 residues. With 5 bases clipped from V and 9 bases from J, the junction kept 18 bases outside the gene matches. CDR1 and CDR2 (germline): SEHNR, FQNEAQ (reference sequence). The CDR3: CASSPTGLAVKEGAQYF. The CDR3, as DNA: TGTGCCAGCAGCCCAACCGGACTAGCGGTAAAAGAAGGGGCCCAGTACTTC.

The genes are TRBV7-8 and TRBJ2-5, with a tentative D call TRBD2 (5 bases). This CDR3 spans 15 amino acids. Trimming removed 1 base from V and 2 bases from J, with 11 bases in between. Germline V gives CDR1 SGHVS, CDR2 FQNEAQ. CDR3 amino acids: CASSLGGGSQETQYF. In nucleotides, the CDR3 is TGTGCCAGCAGCTTAGGCGGCGGGTCTCAAGAGACCCAGTACTTC. The whole variable domain, remainder taken from reference TRBV7-8 and TRBJ2-5, is GAGVSQSPRYKVAKRGQDVALRCDPISGHVSLFWYQQALGQGPEFLTYFQNEAQLDKSGLPSDRFFAERPEGSVSTLKIQRTQQEDSAVYLCASSLGGGSQETQYFGPGTRLLVL.

J is TRBJ2-7 and V is TRBV6-4, with 11 bases that match TRBD1. The CDR3 totals 19 residues. Trimming removed 6 bases from V and 6 bases from J; junction bases left unmatched: 22. Per the germline V gene, CDR1 is MRHNA and CDR2 is SNTAGT. CDR3 coding DNA: TGTGCCAGCAGCGCACGTGGGGACAGGGGGAATGGTCTCCGCTGCGAGCAGTACTTC. Its translation: CASSARGDRGNGLRCEQYF.

The DNA for the CDR3 is TGCAGCGTTCTTTTCGGCAGGGAAGCAGATACGCAGTATTTT. Translation gives CSVLFGREADTQYF. The V gene is TRBV29-1, the J gene TRBJ2-3, with D tentatively TRBD1 (5 bases). V was pared by 5 bases and J by 4 bases, with 16 bases between. The CDR3 runs 14 residues. Per germline, CDR1 SQVTM and CDR2 ANQGSEA.

V is TRBV7-2 and J is TRBJ2-7, with D unclear. Germline-derived CDR1 and CDR2 are SGHTA and FQGNSA. Trimming stripped 5 bases from V and 2 bases from J, with 19 bases between. The CDR3 length is 16 residues. The CDR3 DNA sequence: TGTGCCAGCAGCCCCTCAGGCAGCCTACTAACCTACGAGCAGTACTTC. This encodes CASSPSGSLLTYEQYF.

The chain combines TRBV5-1 with TRBJ1-1; the match to TRBD1 covers 7 bases. The germline CDR1 and CDR2 sequences are SGHRS and YFSETQ. The junction had 7 bases not matched to a gene; V was cut back by 4 bases and J by 1 base. The CDR3 is 15 residues long. CDR3 DNA sequence: TGCGCCAGCAGCCGGGGGGACAGCCAGAACACTGAAGCTTTCTTT. Translation: CASSRGDSQNTEAFF.

This rearrangement joins TRBV28 to TRBJ2-1; 9 bases line up with TRBD1. The CDR3 extends over 18 amino acids. Losses at the gene ends were 5 bases for V and 2 bases for J; bases not matched to a gene: 13. Germline V CDR1 and CDR2: MDHEN, SYDVKM. The DNA for the CDR3 is TGTGCCAGCAGTCCCTTATTATCACAGGGGGCCCCCTACAATGAGCAGTTCTTC. Its translation: CASSPLLSQGAPYNEQFF.

The J gene is TRBJ2-5, the V gene TRBV7-8; perhaps TRBD2 as D (7 bases). Trimming cost V 5 bases and J 4 bases, with 23 bases left between them. Germline CDR1 and CDR2: SGHVS and FQNEAQ. The CDR3 extends over 17 amino acids. CDR3 nucleotide sequence: TGTGCCAGCAGCCCCGGACTAGTGGGGGGCGAGGGAGAGACCCAGTACTTC. It translates to CASSPGLVGGEGETQYF.

The chain is built from TRBV10-3 and TRBJ2-3; 7 bases match TRBD2. V gave up 0 bases and J gave up 0 bases; unmatched junction bases: 12. Germline V gives CDR1 ENHRY, CDR2 SYGVKD. The CDR3 runs 19 residues. The CDR3 spells CAISESPSRTRTSTDTQYF. In nucleotides, the CDR3 is TGTGCCATCAGTGAGTCGCCTTCTCGGACTAGAACTAGCACAGATACGCAGTATTTT.

This chain connects TRBV9 to TRBJ1-2, with 7 bases matching TRBD1. The CDR3 runs to 15 residues. With V trimmed by 3 bases and J by 4 bases, 9 bases remained unmatched. Germline lookup yields CDR1 SGDLS and CDR2 YYNGEE. The CDR3 nucleotides read TGTGCCAGCAGCGCCCACTGGCGGGACAGCTATGGCTACACCTTC. It translates to CASSAHWRDSYGYTF.

This clone is a singleton in its sample. The gene calls are TRBV6-1 and TRBJ2-5, with 8 bases matching TRBD1. Germline loops: CDR1 MNHNS, CDR2 SASEGT. CDR3 length equals 15 residues. V dropped 6 bases and J dropped 4; count of bases not matched to a gene: 10. The CDR3 sequence: CASRNFRGRGETQYF. The DNA for the CDR3 is TGTGCCAGCAGAAATTTCAGGGGGCGCGGAGAGACCCAGTACTTC.

J is TRBJ2-3 and V is TRBV9; D is perhaps TRBD1 or TRBD2 (6 bases each). This CDR3 spans 18 amino acids. The V end was cut by 4 bases, the J end by 2 bases, with 23 bases between. Per germline, CDR1 SGDLS and CDR2 YYNGEE. CDR3 bases: TGTGCCAGCAGCCACATAGAACGGAGTGGGGGGCCCACAGATACGCAGTATTTT. The encoded protein is CASSHIERSGGPTDTQYF. Full variable domain (missing parts from reference TRBV9 and TRBJ2-3): DSGVTQTPKHLITATGQRVTLRCSPRSGDLSVYWYQQSLDQGLQFLIQYYNGEERAKGNILERFSAQQFPDLHSELNLSSLELGDSALYFCASSHIERSGGPTDTQYFGPGTRLTVL.

This clone was counted once. This chain uses TRBV6-6 with TRBJ1-4; D is unclear. The CDR3 is 11 amino acids. The germline gives CDR1 MNHNY, CDR2 SVGAGI (reference sequence). The V and J ends lost 2 bases and 5 bases respectively, with 0 bases between them. As DNA, the CDR3 is TGTGCCAGCAGTTACAATGAAAAACTGTTTTTT. This translates into CASSYNEKLFF.

The CDR3 sequence: CASRTDRANTEAFF. DNA of the CDR3: TGTGCCAGCAGAACCGACAGGGCCAACACTGAAGCTTTCTTT. V and J are TRBV2 and TRBJ1-1; 7 bases agree with TRBD1. The trim removed 6 bases at V and 2 bases at J, leaving 6 bases unmatched. The V gene's germline CDR1 is SNHLY and CDR2 FYNNEI. The CDR3 sequence is 14 residues long. Filled out from reference TRBV2 and TRBJ1-1, the complete variable domain reads EPEVTQTPSHQVTQMGQEVILRCVPISNHLYFYWYRQILGQKVEFLVSFYNNEISEKSEIFDDQFSVERPDGSNFTLKIRSTKLEDSAMYFCASRTDRANTEAFFGQGTRLTVV.

V gene TRBV29-1 combines with J gene TRBJ1-4; D unclear. V lost 4 bases and J lost 11, with 11 bases in between. Germline V CDR1 and CDR2: SQVTM, ANQGSEA. This CDR3 is 11 amino acids long. The CDR3 reads CSVVEGGKLFF. The CDR3 DNA reads TGCAGCGTTGTCGAGGGTGGGAAACTGTTTTTT.

The chain is built from TRBV29-1 and TRBJ1-1; no definite D call. This CDR3 contains 14 residues. The V gene lost 1 base and the J gene lost 1 base, with 10 bases spanning the gap. Germline V lookup: CDR1 SQVTM, CDR2 ANQGSEA. The DNA of the CDR3 is TGCAGCGTTGAAGTCCCCGCGAGGAACACTGAAGCTTTCTTT. This encodes CSVEVPARNTEAFF.

For the CDR3, the DNA is TGTGCCACCAGCAGAGAACAGAAAATCTATGGCTACACCTTC. It encodes CATSREQKIYGYTF. This rearrangement joins TRBV15 to TRBJ1-2; no clear D. V lost 0 bases to trimming and J lost 4 bases, with 9 bases between them. This CDR3 has 14 amino acids. CDR1 LNHNV and CDR2 YYDKDF come from the germline V gene (reference sequence).